The next 7 T cell receptor beta chains were all read from a single sample in a study of T cells in women clearing cervical HPV infection. Clones were sequenced by immunoSEQ multiplex PCR, and TCRdb holds only the in-frame ones, with some missing. Its table lists tens of thousands of clones. The source material was blood buffy coat. These receptors were taken from a woman between 18 and 69 years old with a cervical HPV16 infection that either progressed to CIN3+ or cleared (not recorded which).

Concerning this clone: The missing CDR3 end, 3 residues past where the read stops, is filled in from the germline J gene. This chain connects TRBV19 to TRBJ1-1, with a possible D match to TRBD1 (6 bases). The CDR3 contains 15 residues. Germline CDR1 is LNHDA and CDR2 is SQIVND (reference sequence). The CDR3 loop reads CATRTETDLGAGAFF. The part of the CDR3 DNA that was read is TGTGCCACTCGGACAGAAACTGATTTAGGGGCGGGA.

As for this clone: The read finishes 3 residues shy of the CDR3 end, and the germline J gene is used to complete it. The genes are TRBV5-5 and TRBJ2-7; 7 nucleotides align to TRBD2. Losses at the gene ends were 4 bases for V and 3 bases for J; bases not matched to a gene: 10. Germline values: CDR1 SGHKS, CDR2 YYEKEE (reference sequence). The CDR3 is 15 residues long. CDR3 DNA (partial): TGTGCCAGCAGCCGGGGAGGGAGGTTCGACTACGAG. The encoded protein is CASSRGGRFDYE. The complete CDR3 reads CASSRGGRFDYEQYF.

About this clone itself: From the germline J gene comes the end of the CDR3, since the read stops 3 residues before it. V and J are TRBV7-6 and TRBJ2-3; D unclear. This CDR3 is built from 15 residues. Germline V CDR1 and CDR2: SGHVS, FNYEAQ. The sequenced part of the CDR3 DNA is TGTGCCAGCAGCTTATTCTCAGGTGGCAATCAGCCG. Protein: CASSLFSGGNQP. The full CDR3 reads CASSLFSGGNQPQYF.

Remarks on this clone: The read stops 3 residues short of the end of the CDR3; the missing end is completed from the germline J gene. This sequence joins TRBV19 and TRBJ1-1; D is unclear. This CDR3 contains 14 residues. Germline CDR1 LNHDA, CDR2 SQIVND (reference sequence). V lost 3 bases to trimming and J lost 1 base, with 9 bases between them. The CDR3 sequence: CASSIGYGNTEAFF. The part of the CDR3 DNA that was read is TGTGCCAGTAGTATTGGTTACGGGAACACTGAA.

This clone registers medium-sized by frequency. The read is 3 residues too short to cover the CDR3 end, so that end is filled in from the germline J gene. The gene calls are TRBV20-1 and TRBJ1-4; D remains ambiguous. CDR1 DFQATT and CDR2 SNEGSKA come from the germline V gene (reference sequence). The V end was cut by 3 bases, the J end by 6 bases, with 11 bases between. This CDR3 region has 13 residues. Partial CDR3 DNA: TGCAGTGCTAGGTCAGACAAGGATGAAAAA. This translates into CSARSDKDEK. The whole CDR3 sequence is CSARSDKDEKLFF.

With respect to this clone: Read sequence stops 3 residues before the CDR3 end, and the germline J gene provides the missing end. The chain employs TRBV2 and TRBJ1-6; D is unclear. Germline V gene data show CDR1 as SNHLY and CDR2 as FYNNEI. This CDR3 has 15 amino acids. This chain's CDR3 is CASSGPPGRGSSLHF. The sequenced part of the CDR3 DNA is TGTGCCAGCAGCGGCCCCCCCGGACGGGGTTCGTCC.

On this clone itself: The CDR3 end lies 3 residues beyond the end of the read and is filled in from the germline J gene. The V and J genes are TRBV11-2 and TRBJ2-1; 8 bases align to TRBD2. Per germline, CDR1 SGHAT and CDR2 FQNNGV. The V gene end was trimmed by 0 bases and the J gene end by 6 bases; junction bases not matched to a gene: 4. This CDR3 region has 15 residues. This chain's CDR3 is CASSLDRGGFNEQFF. CDR3 DNA (partial): TGTGCCAGCAGCTTAGACCGGGGGGGCTTCAATGAG.